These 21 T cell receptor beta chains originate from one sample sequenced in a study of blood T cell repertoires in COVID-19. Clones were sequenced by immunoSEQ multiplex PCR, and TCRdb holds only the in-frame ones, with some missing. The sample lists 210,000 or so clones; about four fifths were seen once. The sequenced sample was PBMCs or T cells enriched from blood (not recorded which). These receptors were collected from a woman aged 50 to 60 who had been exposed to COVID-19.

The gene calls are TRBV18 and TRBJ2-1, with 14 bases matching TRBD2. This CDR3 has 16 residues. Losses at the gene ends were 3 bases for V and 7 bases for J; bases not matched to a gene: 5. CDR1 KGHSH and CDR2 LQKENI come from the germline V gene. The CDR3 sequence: CASSPTSGGAWNEQFF. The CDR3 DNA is TGTGCCAGCTCACCGACTAGCGGGGGGGCGTGGAATGAGCAGTTCTTC.

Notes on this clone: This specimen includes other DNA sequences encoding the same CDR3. Written as DNA, the CDR3 is TGTGCCAGCAGCTTAGGCGGGGGGAACAATGAGCAGTTCTTC. Translating gives CASSLGGGNNEQFF. The chain uses TRBV7-7 and TRBJ2-1; 8 nucleotides align to TRBD2. Germline V gene sequence: CDR1 SSHAT, CDR2 FNYEAQ (reference sequence). V shed 1 base, J shed 5 bases, and the junction held 1 base outside the gene matches. This CDR3 spans 14 amino acids.

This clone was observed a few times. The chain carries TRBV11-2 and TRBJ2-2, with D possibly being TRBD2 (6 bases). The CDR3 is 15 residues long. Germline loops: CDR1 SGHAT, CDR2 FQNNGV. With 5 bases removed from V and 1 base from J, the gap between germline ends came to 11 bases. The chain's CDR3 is CASSRGTLNTGELFF. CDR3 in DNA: TGTGCCAGCAGCCGCGGGACTCTGAACACCGGGGAGCTGTTTTTT.

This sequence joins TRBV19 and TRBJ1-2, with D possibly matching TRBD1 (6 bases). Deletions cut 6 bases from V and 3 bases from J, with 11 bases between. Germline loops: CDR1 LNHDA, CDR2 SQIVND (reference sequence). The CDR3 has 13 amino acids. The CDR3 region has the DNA TGTGCCAGTAGAAGGACAGCCGACTATGGCTACACCTTC. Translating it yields CASRRTADYGYTF.

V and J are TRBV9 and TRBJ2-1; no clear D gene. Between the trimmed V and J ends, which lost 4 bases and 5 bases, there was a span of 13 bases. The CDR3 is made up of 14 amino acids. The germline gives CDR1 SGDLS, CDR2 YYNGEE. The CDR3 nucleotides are TGTGCCAGCAGCCCATCAATTACGGACAATGAGCAGTTCTTC. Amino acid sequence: CASSPSITDNEQFF.

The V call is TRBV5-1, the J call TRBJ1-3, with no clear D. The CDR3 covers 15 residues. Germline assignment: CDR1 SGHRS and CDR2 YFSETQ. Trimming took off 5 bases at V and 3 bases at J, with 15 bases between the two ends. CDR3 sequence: CASSPVGAGGNTIYF. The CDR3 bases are TGCGCCAGCAGTCCAGTCGGAGCCGGTGGAAACACCATATATTTT.

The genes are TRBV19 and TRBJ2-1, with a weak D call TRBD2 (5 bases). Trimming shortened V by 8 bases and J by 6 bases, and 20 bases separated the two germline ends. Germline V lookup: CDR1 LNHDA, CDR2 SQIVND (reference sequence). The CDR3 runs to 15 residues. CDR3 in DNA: TGTGCCAGTCGCCCGCGAGCGGCCCTATTCAATGAGCAGTTCTTC. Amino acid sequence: CASRPRAALFNEQFF.

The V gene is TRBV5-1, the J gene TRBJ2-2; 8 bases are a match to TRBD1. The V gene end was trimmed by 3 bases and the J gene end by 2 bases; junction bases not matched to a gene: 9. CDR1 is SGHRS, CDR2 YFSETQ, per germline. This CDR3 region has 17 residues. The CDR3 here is CASSYGWGQANTGELFF. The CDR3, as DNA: TGCGCCAGCAGCTATGGCTGGGGACAGGCCAACACCGGGGAGCTGTTTTTT.

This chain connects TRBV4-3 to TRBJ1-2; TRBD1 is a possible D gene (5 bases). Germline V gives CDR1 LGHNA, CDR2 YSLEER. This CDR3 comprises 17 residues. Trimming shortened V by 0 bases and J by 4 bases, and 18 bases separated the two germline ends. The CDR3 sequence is CASSQDLTGRDFYGYTF. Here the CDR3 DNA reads TGCGCCAGCAGCCAAGATCTCACCGGACGGGACTTCTATGGCTACACCTTC.

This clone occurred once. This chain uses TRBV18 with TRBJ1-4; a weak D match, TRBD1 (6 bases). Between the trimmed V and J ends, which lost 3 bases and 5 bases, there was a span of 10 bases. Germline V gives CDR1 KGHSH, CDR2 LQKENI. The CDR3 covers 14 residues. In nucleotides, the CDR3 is TGTGCCAGCTCACCTGGACAGCAGAATGAAAAACTGTTTTTT. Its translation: CASSPGQQNEKLFF.

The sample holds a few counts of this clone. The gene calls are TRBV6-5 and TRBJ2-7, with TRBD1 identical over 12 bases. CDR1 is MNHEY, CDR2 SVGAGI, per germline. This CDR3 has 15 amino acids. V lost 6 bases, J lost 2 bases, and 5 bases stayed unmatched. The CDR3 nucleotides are TGTGCCAGCAGCCCCGGGACAGGGGGCCCCTACGAGCAGTACTTC. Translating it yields CASSPGTGGPYEQYF.

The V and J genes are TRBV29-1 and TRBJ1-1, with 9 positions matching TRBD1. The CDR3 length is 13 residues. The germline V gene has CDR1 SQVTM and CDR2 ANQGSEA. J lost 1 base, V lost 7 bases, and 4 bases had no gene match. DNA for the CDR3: TGCAGCGCCGTGACAGGGGGGAACACTGAAGCTTTCTTT. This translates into CSAVTGGNTEAFF.

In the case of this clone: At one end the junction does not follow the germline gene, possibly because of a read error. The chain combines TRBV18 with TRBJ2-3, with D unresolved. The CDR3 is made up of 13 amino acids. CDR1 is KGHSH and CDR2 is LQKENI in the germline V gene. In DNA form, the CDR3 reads TGTGCCGGCTCACCCTCTAGCACAGATACGCAGTATTTT. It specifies CAGSPSSTDTQYF. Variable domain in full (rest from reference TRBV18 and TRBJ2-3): NAGVMQNPRHLVRRRGQEARLRCSPMKGHSHVYWYRQLPEEGLKFMVYLQKENIIDESGMPKERFSAEFPKEGPSILRIQQVVRGDSAAYFCAGSPSSTDTQYFGPGTRLTVL.

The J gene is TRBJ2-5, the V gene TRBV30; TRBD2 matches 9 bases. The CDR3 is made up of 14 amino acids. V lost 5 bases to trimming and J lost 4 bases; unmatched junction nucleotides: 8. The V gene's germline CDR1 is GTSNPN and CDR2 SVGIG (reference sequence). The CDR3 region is CAWSLRGGVETQYF. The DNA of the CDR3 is TGTGCCTGGTCTCTGCGGGGGGGGGTAGAGACCCAGTACTTC.

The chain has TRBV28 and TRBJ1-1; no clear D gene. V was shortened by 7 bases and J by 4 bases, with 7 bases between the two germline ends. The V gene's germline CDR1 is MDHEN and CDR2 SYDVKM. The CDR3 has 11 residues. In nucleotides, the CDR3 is TGTGCCAGCATCTCCCTCACTGAAGCTTTCTTT. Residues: CASISLTEAFF. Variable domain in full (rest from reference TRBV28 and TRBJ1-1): DVKVTQSSRYLVKRTGEKVFLECVQDMDHENMFWYRQDPGLGLRLIYFSYDVKMKEKGDIPEGYSVSREKKERFSLILESASTNQTSMYLCASISLTEAFFGQGTRLTVV.

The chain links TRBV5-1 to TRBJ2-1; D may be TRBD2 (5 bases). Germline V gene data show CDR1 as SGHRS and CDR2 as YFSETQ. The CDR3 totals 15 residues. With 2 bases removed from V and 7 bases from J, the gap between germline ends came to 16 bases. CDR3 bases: TGCGCCAGCAGCTTCGGACCGCTCGGGATGAATGAGCAGTTCTTC. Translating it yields CASSFGPLGMNEQFF. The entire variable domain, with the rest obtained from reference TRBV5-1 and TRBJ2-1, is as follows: KAGVTQTPRYLIKTRGQQVTLSCSPISGHRSVSWYQQTPGQGLQFLFEYFSETQRNKGNFPGRFSGRQFSNSRSEMNVSTLELGDSALYLCASSFGPLGMNEQFFGPGTRLTVL.

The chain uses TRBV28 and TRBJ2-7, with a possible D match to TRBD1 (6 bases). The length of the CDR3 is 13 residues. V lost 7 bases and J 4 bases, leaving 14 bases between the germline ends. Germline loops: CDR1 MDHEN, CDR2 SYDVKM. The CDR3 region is CASTRDTQYEQYF. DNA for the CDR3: TGTGCCAGCACAAGGGACACCCAATACGAGCAGTACTTC.

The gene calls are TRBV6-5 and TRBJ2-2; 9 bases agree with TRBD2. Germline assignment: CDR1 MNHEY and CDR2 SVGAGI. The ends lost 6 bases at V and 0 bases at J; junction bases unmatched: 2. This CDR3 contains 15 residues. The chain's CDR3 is CASSGGGANTGELFF. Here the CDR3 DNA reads TGTGCCAGCAGCGGCGGGGGGGCGAACACCGGGGAGCTGTTTTTT.

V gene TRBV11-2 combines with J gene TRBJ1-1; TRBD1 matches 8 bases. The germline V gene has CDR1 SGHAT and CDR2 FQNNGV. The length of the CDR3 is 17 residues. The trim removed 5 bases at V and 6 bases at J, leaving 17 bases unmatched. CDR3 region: CASSTTGTGGIVAEAFF. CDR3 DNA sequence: TGTGCCAGCAGCACAACCGGGACAGGCGGGATTGTCGCTGAAGCTTTCTTT.

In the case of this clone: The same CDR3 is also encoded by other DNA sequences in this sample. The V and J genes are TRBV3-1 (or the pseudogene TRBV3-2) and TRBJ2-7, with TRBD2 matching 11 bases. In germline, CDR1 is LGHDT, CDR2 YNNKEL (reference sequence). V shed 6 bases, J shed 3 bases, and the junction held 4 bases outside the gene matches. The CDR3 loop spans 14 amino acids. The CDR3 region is CASRGTSGGYEQYF. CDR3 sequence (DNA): TGTGCCAGCAGGGGGACTAGCGGAGGCTACGAGCAGTACTTC.

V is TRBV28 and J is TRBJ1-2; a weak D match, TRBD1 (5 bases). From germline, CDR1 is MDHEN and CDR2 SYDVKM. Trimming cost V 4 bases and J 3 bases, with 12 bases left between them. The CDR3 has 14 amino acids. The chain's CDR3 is CASSWAGVDYGYTF. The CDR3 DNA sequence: TGTGCCAGCAGTTGGGCGGGGGTTGACTATGGCTACACCTTC.